This is a list of T cell receptor beta chains from one sample in a study of T cells after yellow fever vaccination. TCRdb reprocessed the 5' RACE reads with MiXCR, giving one entry per CDR3 protein. The table shows 100,000 or so distinct CDR3 sequences, with about 8.4% occurring only once. The sample consisted of CD8+ T cells not binding an NS4B(214-222) dextramer, sorted from PBMCs, taken around 15 days after the first yellow fever vaccination. The receptors shown here come from a man in his late teens or twenties who received the YFV17D yellow fever vaccine. Both conserved end residues are part of each CDR3. Fields, in order: V gene, J gene, CDR3 protein.

V gene: TRBV5-1; J gene: TRBJ2-1; CDR3 protein: CASSLYGGADSYNEQFF
V gene: TRBV20-1; J gene: TRBJ1-4; CDR3 protein: CSPRAAGGHTTNEKLFF
V gene: TRBV2; J gene: TRBJ1-2; CDR3 protein: CASSATRTSKGYTF
V gene: TRBV20-1; J gene: TRBJ1-4; CDR3 protein: CSARERQGTEKLFF
V gene: TRBV15; J gene: TRBJ2-2; CDR3 protein: CATSVRDRGGAGELFF
V gene: TRBV7-3; J gene: TRBJ2-5; CDR3 protein: CASSLTPIGGGQETQYF
V gene: TRBV7-9; J gene: TRBJ1-1; CDR3 protein: CASSWDSSNTEAFF
V gene: TRBV12-3/TRBV12-4; J gene: TRBJ1-5; CDR3 protein: CASSLYLGHHSSNQPQHF
V gene: TRBV6-1; J gene: TRBJ2-1; CDR3 protein: CASSRGQGPYNEQFF
V gene: TRBV12-5; J gene: TRBJ1-1; CDR3 protein: CASGPTGVTEAFF
V gene: TRBV6-5; J gene: TRBJ2-4; CDR3 protein: CASSSGGHGSIQYF
V gene: TRBV11-2; J gene: TRBJ1-1; CDR3 protein: CASSLNVGDTEAFF
V gene: TRBV11-2; J gene: TRBJ2-1; CDR3 protein: CASSSLAGAYNEQFF
V gene: TRBV7-6; J gene: TRBJ2-1; CDR3 protein: CASSLAAPGTIQWEQFF
V gene: TRBV18; J gene: TRBJ2-5; CDR3 protein: CASSPLRDIETQYF
V gene: TRBV7-2; J gene: TRBJ2-5; CDR3 protein: CASSLWGARETQYF
V gene: TRBV6-2/TRBV6-3; J gene: TRBJ2-1; CDR3 protein: CASSYSIPGTGYNEQFF
V gene: TRBV5-1; J gene: TRBJ1-1; CDR3 protein: CASSLPGFTEAFF
V gene: TRBV20-1; J gene: TRBJ1-2; CDR3 protein: CSARKGGVYGYTF
V gene: TRBV10-3; J gene: TRBJ2-7; CDR3 protein: CAIRSGTTSYEQYF
V gene: TRBV12-3/TRBV12-4; J gene: TRBJ2-1; CDR3 protein: CASSPWGSHNEQFF
V gene: TRBV11-2; J gene: TRBJ2-3; CDR3 protein: CASMSGTGGNTQYF
V gene: TRBV9; J gene: TRBJ2-1; CDR3 protein: CASSHGGQGADEQFF
V gene: TRBV20-1; J gene: TRBJ2-1; CDR3 protein: CSAPWLSEQFF
V gene: TRBV12-3/TRBV12-4; J gene: TRBJ2-3; CDR3 protein: CASSFSGTDTQYF
V gene: TRBV20-1; J gene: TRBJ2-7; CDR3 protein: CSARDSGTSGGNSYEQYF
V gene: TRBV20-1; J gene: TRBJ2-1; CDR3 protein: CSASSDYNEQFF
V gene: TRBV20-1; J gene: TRBJ2-1; CDR3 protein: CCARALRTSESNEQFF
V gene: TRBV12-5; J gene: TRBJ1-1; CDR3 protein: CASGLVGHPNTEAFF
V gene: TRBV7-2; J gene: TRBJ2-1; CDR3 protein: CASSLEFPGAGGEQFF
V gene: TRBV15; J gene: TRBJ2-1; CDR3 protein: CATSREVSSGRSSYNEQFF